This T cell receptor beta chain is from a study of spatial heterogeneity in lung cancer. In the study overall: Alpha-chain sequences were consistently detected less often than beta-chain sequences. Study-wide findings and caveats: Ubiquitous expanded tumor TCRs showed up in blood more at resection than follow-up.

The CDR3 loop spans 15 amino acids. Germline V lookup: CDR1 LGHDT, CDR2 YNNKEL (reference sequence). V was trimmed by 6 bases and J by 5 bases, leaving 17 bases between them. In the library, each TCR cDNA molecule bore its own unique molecular identifier. TCRdb recomputed calls from the 5' RACE reads with MiXCR, one row per CDR3 protein. This sample has 40,000 to 45,000 distinct CDR3 sequences, with 6.5% to 8.5% found just once. This clonotype appeared many times. No antigen is known for it. Stated time point: sample taken at primary tumor resection. Whole RNA, which was extracted from tumor, nontumor lung tissue or frozen PBMC, was sequenced without any cell sorting.

The gene calls are TRBV3-1 and TRBJ2-1; the D gene is possibly TRBD1 (6 bases). The source of this sequence is a female donor with early-stage non-small cell lung cancer. The sample consisted of PBMCs, taken at surgery. The CDR3 bases are TGTGCCAGCAGGGGCTTAGACAGGTCCCACAATGAGCAGTTCTTC. This sequence encodes CASRGLDRSHNEQFF.